One sample yielded the 7 T cell receptor beta chains listed below, sequenced in a study of radiation and T cells in renal cell carcinoma. TCRdb's table, derived via immunoSEQ multiplex PCR, lists solely in-frame clones and lacks some. This sample has tens of thousands of clones, with about four fifths found just once. Time point meaning: baseline pretreatment blood. The sample's treatment: 15 Gy SBRT to primary tumor, nephrectomy 4 weeks later. This specimen consisted of blood, obtained from a patient whose treatment included radiotherapy and nephrectomy. Receptor source: a man aged 55 to 70 with renal cell carcinoma.

The rearrangement joins TRBV28 to TRBJ2-7; the match to TRBD2 covers 7 bases. The CDR3 totals 14 residues. Germline trimming cut 4 bases from V and 4 bases from J; bases unmatched to any gene: 7. Looked up from germline, CDR1 is MDHEN and CDR2 is SYDVKM. The CDR3 loop reads CASSSPGLEYEQYF. Here the CDR3 DNA reads TGTGCCAGCAGTTCGCCTGGACTAGAATACGAGCAGTACTTC. The full variable domain, in which reference TRBV28 and TRBJ2-7 provide the parts outside the CDR3, is DVKVTQSSRYLVKRTGEKVFLECVQDMDHENMFWYRQDPGLGLRLIYFSYDVKMKEKGDIPEGYSVSREKKERFSLILESASTNQTSMYLCASSSPGLEYEQYFGPGTRLTVT.

There are a few counts of this clone. The chain uses TRBV2 and TRBJ1-1; D is unclear. The CDR3 is 13 amino acids. Trimming pared 6 bases from V and 4 bases from J, leaving 12 bases between. The V gene's germline CDR1 is SNHLY and CDR2 FYNNEI. CDR3 DNA sequence: TGTGCCAGCAGCGCCACAACAGCCACTGAAGCTTTCTTT. This sequence encodes CASSATTATEAFF.

The chain combines TRBV10-3 with TRBJ1-1; 7 bases are a match to TRBD1. Per germline, CDR1 ENHRY and CDR2 SYGVKD. V was pared by 4 bases and J by 8 bases, with 4 bases of the junction left unmatched. This CDR3 is built from 12 residues. In DNA, the CDR3 is TGTGCCATCAGTGGACAGGGTCCGGAAGCTTTCTTT. Protein sequence: CAISGQGPEAFF.

This chain joins TRBV28 and TRBJ2-7; D is ambiguous. V was pared by 7 bases and J by 2 bases, with 21 bases between. In germline, CDR1 is MDHEN, CDR2 SYDVKM. This CDR3 has 16 residues. CDR3 bases: TGTGCCAGCACCCTTGCCCCGACAATACGAACCTACGAGCAGTACTTC. It yields the protein CASTLAPTIRTYEQYF.

The rearrangement joins TRBV7-2 to TRBJ2-1, with 16 bases that match TRBD2. Germline CDR1 is SGHTA and CDR2 is FQGNSA. V lost 5 bases, J lost 8 bases, and 12 bases stayed unmatched. This CDR3 contains 18 residues. The CDR3 nucleotides are TGTGCCAGCAGCCTATCGGGACTAGCGGGAGGGATAATGTATGAGCAGTTCTTC. Amino acid sequence: CASSLSGLAGGIMYEQFF.

The rearrangement links TRBV19 to TRBJ2-3; tentative D call: TRBD1 (6 bases). Germline V CDR1 and CDR2: LNHDA, SQIVND (reference sequence). The CDR3 loop spans 14 amino acids. Trimming pared 7 bases from V and 2 bases from J, leaving 13 bases between. The CDR3 coding sequence is TGTGCCAGTACCCCGGGACAAATCACAGATACGCAGTATTTT. Its translation is CASTPGQITDTQYF.

This clone was counted once. V usage is TRBV28 and J usage is TRBJ2-2; D gene unclear. Germline V lookup: CDR1 MDHEN, CDR2 SYDVKM. The CDR3 is 15 amino acids. V was pared by 5 bases and J by 7 bases, with 17 bases between. The CDR3 reads CASSIPRQPFGELFF. CDR3 coding DNA: TGTGCCAGCAGTATCCCTCGGCAGCCTTTCGGGGAGCTGTTTTTT.